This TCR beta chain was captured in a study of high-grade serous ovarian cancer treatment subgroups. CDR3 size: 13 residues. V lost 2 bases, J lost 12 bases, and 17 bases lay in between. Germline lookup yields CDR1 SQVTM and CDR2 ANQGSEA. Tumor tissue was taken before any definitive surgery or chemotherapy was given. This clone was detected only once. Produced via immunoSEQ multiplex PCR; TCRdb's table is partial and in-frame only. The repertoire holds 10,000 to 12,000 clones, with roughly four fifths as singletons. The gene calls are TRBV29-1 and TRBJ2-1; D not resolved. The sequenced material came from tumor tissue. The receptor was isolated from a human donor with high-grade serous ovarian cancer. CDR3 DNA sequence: TGCAGCGTTGAACTAGTGTCTTCCCGGGTGCAGTTCTTC. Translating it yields CSVELVSSRVQFF.